This is a list of T cell receptor beta chains from one sample in a study of blood T cell repertoires in COVID-19. Sequencing was performed with immunoSEQ multiplex PCR; in TCRdb, only in-frame clones are kept and a portion is missing. This table has about 140,000 clones, around four fifths appearing once. Sequenced material: PBMCs or T cells enriched from blood (not recorded which). These receptors were obtained from a woman aged 40 to 49 who had recovered from COVID-19. The CDR3 runs from the conserved cysteine through the conserved F or W. D genes are given only for firm matches. Clone size appears in some rows only: once, few, many, or a class for an expanded clone.

V gene: TRBV5-1
clone size: few
J gene: TRBJ1-2
D gene: TRBD1
CDR3 DNA: TGCGCCAGCAGCCCTGGGGTGGGACAGGAAACTTTCTATGGCTACACCTTC
CDR3 protein: CASSPGVGQETFYGYTF

V gene: TRBV5-6
clone size: -
J gene: TRBJ2-3
D gene: -
CDR3 DNA: TGTGCCAGCAGCTTGGGGGCTAGCACAGATACGCAGTATTTT
CDR3 protein: CASSLGASTDTQYF

V gene: TRBV6-1
clone size: -
J gene: TRBJ2-1
D gene: -
CDR3 DNA: TGTGCCAGCAGTGAAGGTACGGGAAACTACAATGAGCAGTTCTTC
CDR3 protein: CASSEGTGNYNEQFF

V gene: TRBV7-9
clone size: -
J gene: TRBJ2-4
D gene: TRBD2
CDR3 DNA: TGTGCCAGCAGCTCCCGGGATAGCGGGAGAAGAGACATTCAGTACTTC
CDR3 protein: CASSSRDSGRRDIQYF

V gene: TRBV3-1/TRBV3-2
clone size: -
J gene: TRBJ2-1
D gene: -
CDR3 DNA: TGTGCCAGCAGCCCGAATCGCCGGGGTGAGCAGTTCTTC
CDR3 protein: CASSPNRRGEQFF

V gene: TRBV13
clone size: -
J gene: TRBJ2-2
D gene: -
CDR3 DNA: TGTGCCAGCAGCTTAGGAGGTTCAGGGATGAGAGGGGAGCTGTTTTTT
CDR3 protein: CASSLGGSGMRGELFF

V gene: TRBV20-1
clone size: -
J gene: TRBJ2-5
D gene: -
CDR3 DNA: TGCAGTGCCACACAACAAGAGACCCAGTACTTC
CDR3 protein: CSATQQETQYF

V gene: TRBV4-1
clone size: -
J gene: TRBJ2-2
D gene: -
CDR3 DNA: TGCGCCAGCAGCCACTACGGACAGAACACCGGGGAGCTGTTTTTT
CDR3 protein: CASSHYGQNTGELFF

V gene: TRBV9
clone size: -
J gene: TRBJ1-3
D gene: -
CDR3 DNA: TGTGCCAGCAGCAGTCCTACGTCGTATTCCGGACTCCCAAACTCTGGAAACACCATATATTTT
CDR3 protein: CASSSPTSYSGLPNSGNTIYF

V gene: TRBV13
clone size: -
J gene: TRBJ1-3
D gene: -
CDR3 DNA: TGTGCCAGCAGCTTTAAGGGGGAAGGAAACACCATATATTTT
CDR3 protein: CASSFKGEGNTIYF